Sequencing of this TCR beta chain was carried out in a study of blood T cell repertoires in COVID-19 (dated by TCRdb to 2019 to 2021). Background on the whole study: The collaborator samples originated in the United States, Italy and Spain and spanned the acute and convalescent phases of COVID-19. The material from the prospective study consisted of cDNA or gDNA derived from T cells, B-cell-depleted T cells, or PBMCs. Deeply sampled blood TCRbeta repertoires from subjects exposed to, actively infected with, or recovered from COVID-19 were included in the dataset. The repertoires were released in a freely available public database meant as a resource for research on the immune response to SARS-CoV-2. Samples came from the ongoing ImmuneRACE study (first 160 participants) plus 1,254 subjects from 6 global collaborators. A de-identified subject ID, COVID-19 status, age in years and sex were almost always included in the sample metadata. Where available, HLA class I and class II types were obtained from metadata supplied by the sample provider rather than from assay-based typing.

Comment on this clone: The antigen it recognizes is unknown. Base qualities are missing; no much larger clone stands one base away.

V trim: 8 bases; J trim: 0 bases; unmatched bases: 3. The CDR3 has 13 amino acids, counting the end cysteine and phenylalanine. Of all the DNA, just the CDR3 is kept, 39 bases in frame from base 1. CDR1 and CDR2, looked up from the germline V gene, are MNHEY and SVGAGI. TCRbeta CDR3 regions were amplified from genomic DNA by means of the immunoSEQ Assay, a bias-controlled multiplex PCR. The authors' analysis ran thus. The number of nucleated cells in each sample was estimated from the amplification of reference gene primers within the assay. To quantify the absolute abundance of each unique TCRbeta CDR3 rearrangement, sequence reads were collapsed and filtered. For each sample, productive Simpson clonality was calculated as the square root of Simpson's diversity index across productive rearrangements. TCRdb took this table from immuneACCESS and kept in-frame rearrangements with V and J called. Such tables lack part of the clones; where checked against another copy, unresolved V genes explain under half of the gap, and the rest is unexplained. The DNA gave D and trimming, while V, J and clone size come from that table. This sample lists over 300,000 clones; about four fifths were detected once. About 1.2% of the sample lies in the top ten.

The paper as a whole reports these results and caveats: The quantity of clinical and demographic metadata differed by source and by participant and was supplied without curation.

Each collaborating institution followed its own protocols to collect whole blood in K2EDTA tubes. Collaborator samples were shipped for TCRbeta analysis as frozen whole blood, isolated PBMCs, or DNA extracted from either sample type. This sequence was found in a woman between 50 and 59 years old with acute or convalescent COVID-19. The sequenced material came from peripheral blood. The V and J segments used are TRBV6-5 and TRBJ2-5, with 7 bases matching TRBD2. CDR3 reads: CASGAGDQETQYF. The nucleotide sequence is given as TGTGCCAGCGGCGCGGGGGACCAAGAGACCCAGTACTTC.